This T cell receptor (beta chain) emerged from a study of regulatory T cells in long-lasting Graves disease. The sample's time point: newly diagnosed GD, antithyroid drugs for less than 3 months. Extracted PBMC RNA gave rise to the TCR library. Investigators prepared the TCR beta libraries by applying iRepertoire HTBI primers and Arm-PCR of CDR3 regions. MiXCR, applied by TCRdb to the multiplex PCR reads, yields one record per CDR3 protein. The table records some 340,000 distinct CDR3 sequences, 10% to 15% of them present only once. Another study also made use of these data, one on T cells in Graves' hyperthyroidism and ophthalmopathy.

The source is a woman aged 18 to 35 with Graves disease. The sample consisted of peripheral blood mononuclear cells (PBMCs), taken at new diagnosis, from a patient treated with antithyroid drugs.

The CDR3 reads CASSLSIGDSPLHF. For the CDR3, the DNA is TGCGCCAGCAGCTTGAGCATAGGGGATTCACCCCTCCACTTT. V gene TRBV5-1 combines with J gene TRBJ1-6; perhaps TRBD1 as D (5 bases). CDR1 and CDR2 from the germline V gene are SGHRS and YFSETQ. V shed 1 base and J shed 8 bases, with 10 bases lying between them. The CDR3 extends over 14 amino acids.